What follows describes a single TCR beta chain. No antigen is known for it. Through Arm-PCR of CDR3 regions and iRepertoire HTBI primers, TCR beta libraries were built. TCRdb processed the multiplex PCR reads anew with MiXCR; each CDR3 protein has one entry. The sample lists about 540,000 distinct CDR3 sequences, roughly 14% seen once, with 10% in the top ten. The time point was: newly diagnosed GD, antithyroid drugs for less than 3 months. From PBMCs, RNA was extracted and then used to make the TCR library. This specimen belongs to a study of regulatory T cells in long-lasting Graves disease. At the level of the study: Newly diagnosed Graves' patients had taken antithyroid drugs under 3 months.

The CDR3 loop spans 17 amino acids. V dropped 0 bases and J dropped 2; count of bases not matched to a gene: 8. Looked up from germline, CDR1 is DFQATT and CDR2 is SNEGSKA (reference sequence). Overall study findings and caveats: Patients with persistent disease showed a bias toward TRBV28, TRBJ1-2 and TRBJ2-5.

These same records also appear under a second study, on T cells in Graves' hyperthyroidism and ophthalmopathy. That paper states: When the TCR CDR3 underwent first-round RT-PCR, the HTBI primer set was used. Blood also showed most of the thyroid clonotypes that were expanded above 0.001.

The specimen was peripheral blood mononuclear cells (PBMCs), collected at new diagnosis, from a patient treated with antithyroid drugs. The origin of this receptor is a man younger than 40 with Graves disease. The V and J genes are TRBV20-1 and TRBJ2-3, with 10 bases that match TRBD2. CDR3 amino acids: CSARDLLGLAATDTQYF. The CDR3 DNA reads as TGCAGTGCTAGAGATCTTCTCGGACTAGCGGCCACAGATACGCAGTATTTT.